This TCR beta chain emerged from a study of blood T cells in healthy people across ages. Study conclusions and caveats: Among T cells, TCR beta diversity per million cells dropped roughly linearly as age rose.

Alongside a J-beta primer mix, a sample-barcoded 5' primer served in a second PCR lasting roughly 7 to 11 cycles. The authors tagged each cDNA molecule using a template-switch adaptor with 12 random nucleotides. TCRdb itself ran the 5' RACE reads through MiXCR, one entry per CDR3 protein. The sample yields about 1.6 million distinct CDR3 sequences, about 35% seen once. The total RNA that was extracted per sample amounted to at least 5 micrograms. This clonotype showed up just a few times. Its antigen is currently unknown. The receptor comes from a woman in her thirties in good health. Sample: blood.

CDR3 in amino acids: CASSPYYSGGSYEQYF. CDR3 in DNA: TGTGCCAGCAGCCCCTATTATAGCGGGGGTTCCTACGAGCAGTACTTC. The J gene is TRBJ2-7, the V gene TRBV11-2; 9 nucleotides agree with TRBD2. This CDR3 is built from 16 residues. The germline gives CDR1 SGHAT, CDR2 FQNNGV. V trimming: 5 bases; J trimming: 1 base; junction bases outside the gene matches: 9. The variable domain in full, with the rest retrieved from reference TRBV11-2 and TRBJ2-7, is EAGVAQSPRYKIIEKRQSVAFWCNPISGHATLYWYQQILGQGPKLLIQFQNNGVVDDSQLPKDRFSAERLKGVDSTLKIQPAKLEDSAVYLCASSPYYSGGSYEQYFGPGTRLTVT.